The 4 T cell receptor beta chains reported below all come from one sample, sequenced in a study of blood T cell repertoires in COVID-19. Using immunoSEQ multiplex PCR, the repertoire was profiled, and TCRdb retains in-frame clones only, with some absent. The sample consists of over 250,000 clones, approximately 90% of them appearing once. The sample comprised peripheral blood. The receptors originated from a middle-aged woman who had recovered from COVID-19.

The gene calls are TRBV19 and TRBJ2-6; TRBD1 aligns across 11 bases. Trimming at V came to 5 bases and at J to 0 bases, leaving 12 bases not matched to a gene. Germline V gene lookup returns CDR1 LNHDA and CDR2 SQIVND (reference sequence). The CDR3 spans 20 residues. CDR3 protein: CASSRLDRGRLSSGANVLTF. The CDR3 coding sequence is TGTGCCAGTAGTCGCTTGGACAGGGGGCGGTTGTCCTCTGGGGCCAACGTCCTGACTTTC.

The chain uses TRBV27 and TRBJ1-1; D is ambiguous. The CDR3 totals 14 residues. CDR1 and CDR2 from the germline V gene are MNHEY and SMNVEV (reference sequence). Between the trimmed V and J ends, which lost 6 bases and 0 bases, there was a span of 11 bases. DNA for the CDR3: TGTGCCAGCAGCCCCCAGGAAATGAACACTGAAGCTTTCTTT. It specifies CASSPQEMNTEAFF.

The chain links TRBV6-2 or TRBV6-3 to TRBJ2-3; 8 positions match TRBD2. CDR1 and CDR2 from the germline V gene are MNHEY and SVGEGT. The CDR3 loop spans 17 amino acids. The V segment lost 2 bases and the J segment 5 bases; nucleotides outside the gene matches: 12. The CDR3 loop is CASSYLPSGPPGDTQYF. The CDR3 coding sequence is TGTGCCAGCAGTTACCTCCCTAGCGGGCCCCCCGGAGATACGCAGTATTTT.

This chain joins TRBV5-1 and TRBJ1-4; 7 nucleotides match TRBD1. J was trimmed by 4 bases and V by 6 bases; bases with no gene match: 6. The CDR3 covers 14 residues. Germline V gene data show CDR1 as SGHRS and CDR2 as YFSETQ. In nucleotides, the CDR3 is TGCGCCAGCACCGACAGGGCCGGTAATGAAAAACTGTTTTTT. Protein: CASTDRAGNEKLFF.